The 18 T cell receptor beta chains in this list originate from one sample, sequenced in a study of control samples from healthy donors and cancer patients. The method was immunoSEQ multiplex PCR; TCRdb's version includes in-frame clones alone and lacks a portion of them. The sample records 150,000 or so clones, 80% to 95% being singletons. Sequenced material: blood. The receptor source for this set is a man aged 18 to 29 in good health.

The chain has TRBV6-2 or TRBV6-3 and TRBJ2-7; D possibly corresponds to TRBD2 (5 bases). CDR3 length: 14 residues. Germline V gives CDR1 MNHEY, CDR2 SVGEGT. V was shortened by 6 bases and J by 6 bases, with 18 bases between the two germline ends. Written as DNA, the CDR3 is TGTGCCAGCAGCCCCCCGGGGATGAGCGCCGAGCAGTACTTC. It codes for CASSPPGMSAEQYF.

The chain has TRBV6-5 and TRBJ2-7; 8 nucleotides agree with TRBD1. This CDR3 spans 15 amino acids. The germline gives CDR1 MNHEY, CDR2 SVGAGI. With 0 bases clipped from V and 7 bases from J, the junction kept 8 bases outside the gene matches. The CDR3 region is CASSYSDRAVGEQYF. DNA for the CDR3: TGTGCCAGCAGTTACTCGGACAGGGCGGTGGGGGAGCAGTACTTC.

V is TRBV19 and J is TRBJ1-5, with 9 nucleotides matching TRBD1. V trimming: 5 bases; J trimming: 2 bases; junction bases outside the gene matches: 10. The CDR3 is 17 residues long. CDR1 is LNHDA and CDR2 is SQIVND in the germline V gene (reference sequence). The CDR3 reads CASSRDREVRGNQPQHF. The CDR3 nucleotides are TGTGCCAGTAGTCGGGACAGGGAGGTTAGGGGCAATCAGCCCCAGCATTTT.

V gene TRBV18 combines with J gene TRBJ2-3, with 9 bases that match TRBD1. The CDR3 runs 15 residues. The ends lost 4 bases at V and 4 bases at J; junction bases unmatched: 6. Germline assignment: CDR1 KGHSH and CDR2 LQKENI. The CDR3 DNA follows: TGTGCCAGCTCACTCCGGGACAGGGACGCAGATACGCAGTATTTT. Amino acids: CASSLRDRDADTQYF.

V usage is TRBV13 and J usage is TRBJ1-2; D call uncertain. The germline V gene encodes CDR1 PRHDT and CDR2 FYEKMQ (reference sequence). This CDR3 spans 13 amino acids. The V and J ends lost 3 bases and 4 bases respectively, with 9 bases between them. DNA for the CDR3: TGTGCCAGCAGCTTCTCGGATCTCTATGGCTACACCTTC. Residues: CASSFSDLYGYTF. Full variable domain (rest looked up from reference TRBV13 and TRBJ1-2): AAGVIQSPRHLIKEKRETATLKCYPIPRHDTVYWYQQGPGQDPQFLISFYEKMQSDKGSIPDRFSAQQFSDYHSELNMSSLELGDSALYFCASSFSDLYGYTFGSGTRLTVV.

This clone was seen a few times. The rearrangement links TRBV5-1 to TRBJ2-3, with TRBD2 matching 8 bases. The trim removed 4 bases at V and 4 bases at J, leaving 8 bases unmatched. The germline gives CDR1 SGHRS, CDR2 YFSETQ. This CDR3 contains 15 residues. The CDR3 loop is CASSPSGSRADTQYF. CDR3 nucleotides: TGCGCCAGCAGCCCGAGCGGGAGTAGGGCAGATACGCAGTATTTT.

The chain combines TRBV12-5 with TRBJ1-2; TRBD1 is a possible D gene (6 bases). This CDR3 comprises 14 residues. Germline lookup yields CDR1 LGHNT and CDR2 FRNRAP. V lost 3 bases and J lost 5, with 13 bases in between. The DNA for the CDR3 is TGTGCTAGTGGTTTCAACGGGGGCGGGTATGGCTACACCTTC. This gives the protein CASGFNGGGYGYTF.

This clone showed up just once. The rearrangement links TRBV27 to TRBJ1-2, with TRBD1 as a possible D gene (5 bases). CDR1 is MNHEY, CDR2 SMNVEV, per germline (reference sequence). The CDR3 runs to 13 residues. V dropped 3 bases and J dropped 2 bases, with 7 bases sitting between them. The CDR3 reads CASSFRTNYGYTF. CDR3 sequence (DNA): TGTGCCAGCAGTTTCCGGACAAACTATGGCTACACCTTC.

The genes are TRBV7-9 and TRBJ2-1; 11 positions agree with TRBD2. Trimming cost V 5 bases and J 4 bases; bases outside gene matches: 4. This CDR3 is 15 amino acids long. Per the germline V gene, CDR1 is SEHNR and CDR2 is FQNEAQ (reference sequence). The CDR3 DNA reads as TGTGCCAGCAGCGGACGACTAGCGGGGTACAATGAGCAGTTCTTC. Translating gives CASSGRLAGYNEQFF.

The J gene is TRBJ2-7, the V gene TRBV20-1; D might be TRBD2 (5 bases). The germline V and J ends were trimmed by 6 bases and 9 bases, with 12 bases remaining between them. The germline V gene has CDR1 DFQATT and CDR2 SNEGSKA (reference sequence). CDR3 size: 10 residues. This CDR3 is CSAAEGLQYF. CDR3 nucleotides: TGCAGTGCCGCCGAGGGTTTGCAGTACTTC.

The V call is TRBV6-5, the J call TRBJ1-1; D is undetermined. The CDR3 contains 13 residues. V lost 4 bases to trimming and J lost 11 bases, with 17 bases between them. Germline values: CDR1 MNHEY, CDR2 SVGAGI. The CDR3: CASSFGDGLPAFF. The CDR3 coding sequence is TGTGCCAGCAGTTTCGGTGACGGACTCCCGGCTTTCTTT.

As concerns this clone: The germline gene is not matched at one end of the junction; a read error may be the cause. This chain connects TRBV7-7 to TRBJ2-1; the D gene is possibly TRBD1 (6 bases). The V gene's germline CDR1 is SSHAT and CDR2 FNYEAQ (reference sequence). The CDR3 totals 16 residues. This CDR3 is CASSSSGTPTMNEQFF. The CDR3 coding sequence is TGTGCTAGCAGTTCTTCCGGGACACCTACTATGAATGAGCAGTTCTTC.

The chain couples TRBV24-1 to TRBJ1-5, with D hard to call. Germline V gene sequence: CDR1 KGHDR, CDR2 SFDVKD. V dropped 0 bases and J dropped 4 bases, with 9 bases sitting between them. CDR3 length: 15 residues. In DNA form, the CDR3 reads TGTGCCACCAGTGATTTGGGCGGTAGTAATCAGCCCCAGCATTTT. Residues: CATSDLGGSNQPQHF.

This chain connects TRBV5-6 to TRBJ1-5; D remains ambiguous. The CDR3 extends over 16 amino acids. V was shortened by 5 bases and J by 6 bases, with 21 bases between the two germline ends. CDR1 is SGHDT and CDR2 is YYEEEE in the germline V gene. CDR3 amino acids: CASSSITVGSGQPQHF. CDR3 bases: TGTGCCAGCAGTTCCATTACGGTTGGGTCCGGTCAGCCCCAGCATTTT. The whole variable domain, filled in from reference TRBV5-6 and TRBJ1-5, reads DAGVTQSPTHLIKTRGQQVTLRCSPKSGHDTVSWYQQALGQGPQFIFQYYEEEERQRGNFPDRFSGHQFPNYSSELNVNALLLGDSALYLCASSSITVGSGQPQHFGDGTRLSIL.

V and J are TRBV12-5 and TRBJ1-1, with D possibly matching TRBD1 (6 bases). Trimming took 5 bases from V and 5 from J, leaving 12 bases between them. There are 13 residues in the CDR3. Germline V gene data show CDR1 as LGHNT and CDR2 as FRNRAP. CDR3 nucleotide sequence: TGTGCTAGTGGTCTCGTAGGGGGGACTGAAGCTTTCTTT. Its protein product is CASGLVGGTEAFF.

In nucleotides, the CDR3 is TGTGCCAGCAGTACAGGGGGCGCTTTTAATGAAAAACTGTTTTTT. It specifies CASSTGGAFNEKLFF. This chain uses TRBV27 with TRBJ1-4; 9 bases line up with TRBD1. Germline trimming cut 5 bases from V and 4 bases from J; bases unmatched to any gene: 5. The CDR3 has 15 amino acids. CDR1 is MNHEY, CDR2 SMNVEV, per germline (reference sequence).

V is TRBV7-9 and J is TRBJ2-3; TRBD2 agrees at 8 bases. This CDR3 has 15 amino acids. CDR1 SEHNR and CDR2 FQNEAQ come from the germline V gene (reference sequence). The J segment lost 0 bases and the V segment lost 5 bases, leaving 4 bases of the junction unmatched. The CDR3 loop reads CASSPGTRSTDTQYF. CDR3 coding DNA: TGTGCCAGCAGCCCGGGGACTAGGAGCACAGATACGCAGTATTTT.

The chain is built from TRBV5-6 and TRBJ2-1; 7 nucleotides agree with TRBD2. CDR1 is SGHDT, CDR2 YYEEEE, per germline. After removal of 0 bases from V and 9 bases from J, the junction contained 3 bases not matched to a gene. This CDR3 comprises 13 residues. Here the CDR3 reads CASSLGGSGEQFF. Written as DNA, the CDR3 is TGTGCCAGCAGCTTGGGCGGGAGTGGTGAGCAGTTCTTC.